Included here is one T cell receptor (beta chain) sequence, with context. The library labeled individual cDNA molecules by adding unique molecular identifiers to them. Using its own MiXCR run on the RACE reads, TCRdb lists one record per CDR3 protein. This sample yields about 130,000 distinct CDR3 sequences, of which around 8.3% are seen a single time; around 1.7% belongs to the top ten. CDR3 length: 17 residues. Germline loops: CDR1 MGHRA, CDR2 YSYEKL. J was trimmed by 6 bases and V by 0 bases; bases with no gene match: 11. Time point specified: healthy volunteer bleed at 2 weeks. Total RNA was isolated from whole blood that had not been fractionated. The source of the sample is a study of human T cells and chemical hapten exposure.

This sequence was found in a male donor in good health. Some clones in this sample may be carry-over from other donors' samples. The sample was whole blood. V gene TRBV4-1 combines with J gene TRBJ1-2; 9 bases map to TRBD1. In DNA, the CDR3 is TGCGCCAGCAGCCAAGACCCCGGGACAGGGATTATGGATGGCTACACCTTC. Translation: CASSQDPGTGIMDGYTF.